The clone carrying this T cell receptor (beta chain) was detected a few times. This CDR3 contains 15 residues. V was pared by 4 bases and J by 1 base, with 13 bases between. Germline values: CDR1 LGHDT, CDR2 YNNKEL (reference sequence). The sample belongs to a study of T-cell memory formation after mild COVID-19. TCRdb reanalysed the 5' RACE reads using MiXCR and keeps one entry per CDR3 protein. Of fewer than 400,000 distinct CDR3 sequences in the sample, 10% to 15% are singletons; the top ten hold 20% to 25%. Sequenced sample: PBMCs or a T cell subset sorted from them (not recorded which). The chain joins TRBV3-1 to TRBJ1-1; D gene ambiguous. This TCR derives from a man between 18 and 29 years old who had mild COVID-19 (a few samples of this study predate the infection). Cell type and time point are not known. CDR3 residues: CASSPTGWGNTEAFF. In nucleotides, the CDR3 is TGTGCCAGCAGCCCCACCGGGTGGGGGAACACTGAAGCTTTCTTT.